This entry features one TCR beta chain sequence. The CDR3 runs 15 residues. V lost 5 bases and J 1 base, leaving 15 bases between the germline ends. The germline CDR1 and CDR2 sequences are SEHNR and FQNEAQ (reference sequence). TCRdb's table, derived via immunoSEQ multiplex PCR, lists solely in-frame clones and lacks some. The sample includes fewer than 250,000 clones, less than 90% seen only once; the top ten take around 1.1%. The entry originates in a study of blood T cell repertoires in COVID-19. This TCR was sampled from a man under 40 with acute or convalescent COVID-19. The V and J genes are TRBV7-9 and TRBJ2-7, with D possibly being TRBD2 (6 bases). The sample comprised peripheral blood. The CDR3 DNA reads TGTGCCAGCAGCCCTAGGGGACTGATTTCCTACGAGCAGTACTTC. Translation gives CASSPRGLISYEQYF.